Below are 22 T cell receptor beta chains sequenced from a single sample in a study of Graves' ophthalmopathy and Graves' hyperthyroidism. The study amplified TCR beta CDR3 regions using RNA transcripts. HTBI primers were used in a first-round RT-PCR, which preceded a second-round multiplex PCR. TCRdb re-derived calls from the multiplex PCR reads in MiXCR, one entry per CDR3 protein. The sample contains about 380,000 distinct CDR3 sequences, approximately 15% of which appear only once. Sequencing used peripheral blood. Receptors originate from a woman aged 18-30 years with stable Graves' hyperthyroidism.

The chain combines TRBV11-2 with TRBJ1-2, with D uncertain. The CDR3 spans 15 residues. Germline V gene lookup returns CDR1 SGHAT and CDR2 FQNNGV. The V end lost 1 base, the J end lost 2 bases, and 11 bases lay between the germline ends. Here the CDR3 DNA reads TGTGCCAGCAGCTTAGCCGCCAGATTGAACTATGGCTACACCTTC. Protein product: CASSLAARLNYGYTF. The full variable domain, its missing parts supplied by reference TRBV11-2 and TRBJ1-2, is EAGVAQSPRYKIIEKRQSVAFWCNPISGHATLYWYQQILGQGPKLLIQFQNNGVVDDSQLPKDRFSAERLKGVDSTLKIQPAKLEDSAVYLCASSLAARLNYGYTFGSGTRLTVV.

This clonotype was observed at least ten times. V and J are TRBV12-5 and TRBJ1-5; D may be TRBD1 (5 bases). The ends were cut back, 7 bases at V and 4 bases at J, with 14 bases in the middle. This CDR3 contains 14 residues. CDR1 and CDR2 (germline): LGHNT, FRNRAP. CDR3 residues: CASAVGGVNQPQHF. The CDR3 DNA sequence: TGTGCTAGTGCCGTGGGGGGGGTGAATCAGCCCCAGCATTTT. Full variable domain (rest looked up from reference TRBV12-5 and TRBJ1-5): DARVTQTPRHKVTEMGQEVTMRCQPILGHNTVFWYRQTMMQGLELLAYFRNRAPLDDSGMPKDRFSAEMPDATLATLKIQPSEPRDSAVYFCASAVGGVNQPQHFGDGTRLSIL.

In its sample, this clonotype was seen many times. The V and J genes are TRBV9 and TRBJ1-1, with 8 bases identical to TRBD1. The junction had 4 bases not matched to a gene; V was cut back by 2 bases and J by 7 bases. This CDR3 is 13 amino acids long. Germline V gene data show CDR1 as SGDLS and CDR2 as YYNGEE. The CDR3 spells CASSVDRVGEAFF. In DNA, the CDR3 is TGTGCCAGCAGCGTGGACAGGGTTGGTGAAGCTTTCTTT.

This clonotype was recorded at least ten times. An end of the junction does not agree with germline; a read error may underlie this. V is TRBV12-3 or TRBV12-4 and J is TRBJ1-5; D may be TRBD1 (5 bases). This CDR3 region has 12 residues. The CDR3 loop is CASRLGDQPQHF. Here the CDR3 DNA reads TGTGCCAGCAGGTTAGGGGACCAGCCCCAGCATTTT.

To note about this clonotype: A junction boundary mismatches the germline segment, possibly from a read error. The chain uses TRBV20-1 and TRBJ2-2; 7 bases agree with TRBD2. CDR3 size: 13 residues. From germline, CDR1 is DFQATT and CDR2 SNEGSKA (reference sequence). The CDR3 bases are TGCAGTGCCGAGCGCGGGAGCGCCGGGAAGCTGTTTTTT. Residues: CSAERGSAGKLFF.

This clonotype was detected many times. The rearrangement uses TRBV20-1 and TRBJ1-2; TRBD1 matches 9 bases. The CDR3 totals 14 residues. The germline V gene has CDR1 DFQATT and CDR2 SNEGSKA (reference sequence). Trimming removed 6 bases from V and 3 bases from J; junction bases left unmatched: 8. Written as DNA, the CDR3 is TGCAGTGCCACCGGGACAGGGCACCACTATGGCTACACCTTC. Translation: CSATGTGHHYGYTF.

There are many counts of this clonotype. This chain connects TRBV20-1 to TRBJ2-7; no firm D call. The CDR3 is made up of 12 amino acids. The germline gives CDR1 DFQATT, CDR2 SNEGSKA (reference sequence). Trimming took 1 base from V and 6 from J, leaving 10 bases between them. CDR3 in amino acids: CSARGISREQYF. The CDR3 nucleotides read TGCAGTGCTAGAGGAATTTCGCGCGAGCAGTACTTC.

This clonotype was detected a few times. J is TRBJ1-5 and V is TRBV4-2; D is perhaps TRBD1 (5 bases). Germline V gene data show CDR1 as LGHNA and CDR2 as YNFKEQ. The CDR3 is 16 residues long. Deletions cut 0 bases from V and 2 bases from J, with 11 bases between. This CDR3 is CASSQDQGSGNQPQHF. The CDR3 nucleotides are TGTGCCAGCAGCCAAGACCAGGGATCAGGCAATCAGCCCCAGCATTTT.

There are many counts of this clonotype. The rearrangement joins TRBV9 to TRBJ1-3, with D possibly TRBD1 on 6 matching bases. CDR1 SGDLS and CDR2 YYNGEE come from the germline V gene. This CDR3 has 14 amino acids. V was shortened by 0 bases and J by 3 bases, with 7 bases between the two germline ends. CDR3 bases: TGTGCCAGCAGCGTAGGACAGGATGGAAACACCATATATTTT. Protein sequence: CASSVGQDGNTIYF.

This clonotype was counted many times. V usage is TRBV14 and J usage is TRBJ2-7; no clear D. V lost 0 bases to trimming and J lost 3 bases, with 12 bases between them. The V gene's germline CDR1 is SGHDN and CDR2 FVKESK. The CDR3 consists of 15 residues. This CDR3 is CASSQDWQAFYEQYF. Here the CDR3 DNA reads TGTGCCAGCAGCCAAGATTGGCAGGCATTCTACGAGCAGTACTTC.

This clonotype was picked up a small number of times. This chain uses TRBV20-1 with TRBJ1-1; D not resolved. V was trimmed by 6 bases and J by 0 bases, leaving 8 bases between them. The CDR3 has 12 residues. Germline V gives CDR1 DFQATT, CDR2 SNEGSKA (reference sequence). The CDR3 region is CSAQGLNTEAFF. In DNA form, the CDR3 reads TGCAGTGCCCAAGGATTGAACACTGAAGCTTTCTTT.

Only a few counts were recorded for this clonotype. This chain uses TRBV6-2 or TRBV6-3 with TRBJ2-7, with TRBD2 matching 12 bases. CDR1 is MNHEY, CDR2 SVGEGT, per germline. The CDR3 sequence is 14 residues long. Unmatched junction bases numbered 5, after V lost 7 bases and J lost 4 bases. CDR3 DNA: TGTGCCAGCAAACTAGCGGGAGGCTTTTACGAGCAGTACTTC. This sequence encodes CASKLAGGFYEQYF.

The V and J genes are TRBV6-1 and TRBJ1-6; 8 nucleotides line up with TRBD1. The CDR3 spans 14 residues. The V segment lost 7 bases and the J segment 5 bases; nucleotides outside the gene matches: 4. The germline V gene has CDR1 MNHNS and CDR2 SASEGT. CDR3 in amino acids: CASIGGQDNSPLHF. As DNA, the CDR3 is TGTGCCAGCATAGGGGGACAGGATAATTCACCCCTCCACTTT.

The rearrangement joins TRBV13 to TRBJ2-7; 10 bases line up with TRBD1. The junction had 16 bases not matched to a gene; V was cut back by 4 bases and J by 4 bases. The CDR3 runs 18 residues. Germline V gene sequence: CDR1 PRHDT, CDR2 FYEKMQ (reference sequence). The CDR3, as DNA: TGTGCCAGCAGCTGGCTGACAACTTGGACAGGGGGTCTTTACGAGCAGTACTTC. This sequence encodes CASSWLTTWTGGLYEQYF. Full variable domain (remainder filled in from reference TRBV13 and TRBJ2-7): AAGVIQSPRHLIKEKRETATLKCYPIPRHDTVYWYQQGPGQDPQFLISFYEKMQSDKGSIPDRFSAQQFSDYHSELNMSSLELGDSALYFCASSWLTTWTGGLYEQYFGPGTRLTVT.

This clonotype occurred many times. V is TRBV27 and J is TRBJ1-2, with a tentative D call TRBD1 (5 bases). Trimming stripped 2 bases from V and 4 bases from J, with 11 bases between. This CDR3 contains 14 residues. CDR1 and CDR2 (germline): MNHEY, SMNVEV (reference sequence). CDR3 in amino acids: CASSLAQGGYGYTF. CDR3 nucleotide sequence: TGTGCCAGCAGTTTAGCGCAGGGAGGCTATGGCTACACCTTC.

This clonotype has a count of ten or more. Here the CDR3 reads CASIVHLNTEAFF. DNA for the CDR3: TGTGCCAGCATAGTACACCTGAACACTGAAGCTTTCTTT. J is TRBJ1-1 and V is TRBV2; D not resolved. CDR1 is SNHLY and CDR2 is FYNNEI in the germline V gene. The germline V and J ends were trimmed by 7 bases and 0 bases, with 9 bases remaining between them. CDR3 length: 13 residues.

Many counts were recorded for this clonotype. This chain joins TRBV12-3 or TRBV12-4 and TRBJ1-2; D is undetermined. Trimming stripped 2 bases from V and 0 bases from J, with 13 bases between. This CDR3 is 16 amino acids long. This CDR3 reads CASSLRKIETNYGYTF. CDR3 DNA sequence: TGTGCCAGCAGTTTACGCAAAATTGAGACTAACTATGGCTACACCTTC.

This clonotype was found many times. The V gene is TRBV11-3, the J gene TRBJ2-7; no clear D gene. This CDR3 comprises 14 residues. V lost 5 bases and J lost 3, with 14 bases in between. Germline values: CDR1 SGHNT, CDR2 YENEEA. CDR3 sequence (DNA): TGTGCCAGCAGCCCCCGGCGTATTAACTACGAGCAGTACTTC. This codes for CASSPRRINYEQYF. Full variable domain (rest looked up from reference TRBV11-3 and TRBJ2-7): EAGVVQSPRYKIIEKKQPVAFWCNPISGHNTLYWYLQNLGQGPELLIRYENEEAVDDSQLPKDRFSAERLKGVDSTLKIQPAELGDSAVYLCASSPRRINYEQYFGPGTRLTVT.

In its sample, this clonotype was seen many times. The chain joins TRBV9 to TRBJ2-2, with D perhaps TRBD1 (5 bases). The CDR3 extends over 14 amino acids. Germline V gene sequence: CDR1 SGDLS, CDR2 YYNGEE. Deletions cut 5 bases from V and 2 bases from J, with 10 bases between. The CDR3 bases are TGTGCCAGCAGAGCAGGGTTTAACACCGGGGAGCTGTTTTTT. Its protein product is CASRAGFNTGELFF.

In the case of this clonotype: The junction shows a germline mismatch at one end, possibly a read error. The J gene is TRBJ2-7, the V gene TRBV20-1, with TRBD2 matching 8 bases. Germline-derived CDR1 and CDR2 are DFQATT and SNEGSKA (reference sequence). The length of the CDR3 is 14 residues. CDR3 coding DNA: TGCAGTGCCAGAGCGGGGGAAAGAACCTACGAGCAGTACTTC. Translated: CSARAGERTYEQYF.

The chain uses TRBV6-1 and TRBJ2-6; no clear D. Germline CDR1 reads MNHNS; CDR2 reads SASEGT. The CDR3 covers 15 residues. V shed 5 bases and J shed 1 base, with 9 bases lying between them. CDR3: CASSLRQSGANVLTF. The CDR3 DNA is TGTGCCAGCAGTCTCAGGCAGTCTGGGGCCAACGTCCTGACTTTC.

The CDR3 spells CASSSKPNTGELFF. The CDR3 DNA is TGTGCCAGCAGTTCGAAACCTAACACCGGGGAGCTGTTTTTT. This chain connects TRBV6-5 to TRBJ2-2; D not certain. The CDR3 totals 14 residues. Germline V CDR1 and CDR2: MNHEY, SVGAGI. V gave up 4 bases and J gave up 2 bases, with 8 bases separating them.